Following are 30 T cell receptor beta chains from one sample sequenced in a study of spatial heterogeneity in lung cancer. MiXCR, run by TCRdb on the 5' RACE reads, gives a single entry per CDR3 protein. The repertoire has 5,500 to 6,500 distinct CDR3 sequences, roughly an eighth of them found once; the top ten carry approximately 15%. The time point is: sample taken at primary tumor resection. Sequenced here: lung tissue, sampled at surgery. Receptors originate from a human donor with early-stage non-small cell lung cancer.

This clonotype is classed as medium-sized. Little can be read into the size of this beta chain, an off-target read in a library designed for alpha chains. CDR3 DNA sequence: TGTGCCAGCCGATTAGGGGGCACTGAAGCTTTCTTT. It translates to CASRLGGTEAFF. The J gene is TRBJ1-1, the V gene TRBV11-2; weak D call: TRBD1 (6 bases). The germline gives CDR1 SGHAT, CDR2 FQNNGV. V was shortened by 8 bases and J by 4 bases, with 11 bases between the two germline ends. The CDR3 totals 12 residues.

By share, this clonotype ranks as medium-sized. As an off-target read in a library built for alpha chains, this beta chain has a frequency of little significance. This rearrangement joins TRBV7-9 to TRBJ2-5; perhaps D is TRBD1 or TRBD2 (5 bases each). With 5 bases removed from V and 5 bases from J, the gap between germline ends came to 12 bases. There are 13 residues in the CDR3. Per the germline V gene, CDR1 is SEHNR and CDR2 is FQNEAQ (reference sequence). Here the CDR3 DNA reads TGTGCCAGCAGCCTCTTGGGGACCGAGACCCAGTACTTC. Translating it yields CASSLLGTETQYF.

In its sample, this clonotype ranks as medium-sized. Because the library targeted alpha chains, this beta chain is an off-target read whose size means little. The rearrangement links TRBV20-1 to TRBJ2-1; D is unclear. The CDR3 has 12 amino acids. Looked up from germline, CDR1 is DFQATT and CDR2 is SNEGSKA (reference sequence). The V gene lost 5 bases and the J gene lost 6 bases, with 11 bases spanning the gap. CDR3 sequence: CSAAQGGNEQFF. CDR3 nucleotides: TGCAGTGCTGCCCAAGGCGGCAATGAGCAGTTCTTC.

This clonotype was seen at least ten times. This beta chain represents an off-target read in a library built for alpha chains; its size is of limited meaning. The V gene is TRBV28, the J gene TRBJ1-2, with D perhaps matching TRBD1 (6 bases). Trimming cost V 5 bases and J 4 bases, with 14 bases left between them. Germline V gene data show CDR1 as MDHEN and CDR2 as SYDVKM. The CDR3 sequence is 14 residues long. The CDR3 here is CASSSTGTVYGYTF. For the CDR3, the DNA is TGTGCCAGCAGTAGCACAGGGACCGTCTATGGCTACACCTTC.

At least ten counts were recorded for this clonotype. Because this beta chain is a stray read in a library intended to capture alpha chains, its abundance should not be given much weight. The rearrangement uses TRBV30 and TRBJ2-1; TRBD1 matches 9 bases. J was trimmed by 6 bases and V by 2 bases; bases with no gene match: 5. CDR1 is GTSNPN, CDR2 SVGIG, per germline (reference sequence). The CDR3 consists of 14 residues. This chain's CDR3 is CAWSKDRGGNEQFF. The CDR3 DNA reads TGTGCCTGGAGTAAGGACAGGGGAGGCAATGAGCAGTTCTTC.

Within the sample, this clonotype is medium-sized. As an off-target read in a library built for alpha chains, this beta chain has a frequency of little significance. The chain carries TRBV10-3 and TRBJ2-7; the D gene is possibly TRBD1 (5 bases). The V and J ends lost 6 bases and 7 bases respectively, with 10 bases between them. The CDR3 has 11 amino acids. Germline loops: CDR1 ENHRY, CDR2 SYGVKD. The CDR3 region is CAISSTAEQYF. CDR3 nucleotides: TGTGCCATCAGCTCGACAGCTGAGCAGTACTTC.

A word on this clonotype: Little can be read into the size of this beta chain, an off-target read in a library designed for alpha chains. V gene TRBV19 combines with J gene TRBJ1-1; D gene uncertain. With 3 bases removed from V and 3 bases from J, the gap between germline ends came to 8 bases. This CDR3 contains 13 residues. Germline V gene sequence: CDR1 LNHDA, CDR2 SQIVND (reference sequence). CDR3 residues: CASSITGDTEAFF. CDR3 sequence (DNA): TGTGCCAGTAGTATTACCGGGGACACTGAAGCTTTCTTT.

As for this clonotype: This beta chain is an unintended read in a library built for alpha chains; its size means little. The chain links TRBV14 to TRBJ2-3; 7 nucleotides match TRBD2. The CDR3 totals 14 residues. With 0 bases clipped from V and 4 bases from J, the junction kept 1 base outside the gene matches. The germline V gene has CDR1 SGHDN and CDR2 FVKESK. CDR3 coding DNA: TGTGCCAGCAGCCAAGACCTAGCGGCAGATACGCAGTATTTT. Translating it yields CASSQDLAADTQYF.

In the case of this clonotype: Being off target in a library aimed at alpha chains, this beta chain has a size of little meaning. V gene TRBV7-9 combines with J gene TRBJ1-5; TRBD1 is a possible D gene (6 bases). Germline CDR1 and CDR2: SEHNR and FQNEAQ (reference sequence). CDR3 length equals 12 residues. The V and J ends lost 2 bases and 7 bases respectively, with 6 bases between them. Here the CDR3 reads CASSLQGQPQHF. The CDR3 DNA follows: TGTGCCAGCAGCTTACAGGGGCAGCCCCAGCATTTT.

This clonotype was detected many times. A library made for alpha chains picked up this beta chain off target, so its size means little. The chain couples TRBV4-1 to TRBJ1-2, with 7 bases that match TRBD1. From germline, CDR1 is MGHRA and CDR2 YSYEKL. The length of the CDR3 is 12 residues. The V and J ends lost 8 bases and 2 bases, in that order; junction bases with no gene match: 2. In nucleotides, the CDR3 is TGCGCCAGCGCGGGACAGAACTATGGCTACACCTTC. Amino acid sequence: CASAGQNYGYTF.

This clonotype was recorded only once. The size of this beta chain means little, since it is a stray read in a library made for alpha chains. The chain has TRBV3-1 and TRBJ1-4; D gene unclear. V lost 4 bases to trimming and J lost 5 bases, with 26 bases between them. The length of the CDR3 is 19 residues. Germline V CDR1 and CDR2: LGHDT, YNNKEL (reference sequence). Here the CDR3 reads CASSRAMKFTLMGNEKLFF. The CDR3 DNA sequence: TGTGCCAGCAGCCGGGCTATGAAGTTCACACTGATGGGGAATGAAAAACTGTTTTTT.

This clonotype was seen repeatedly, ten times or more. This beta chain came through as a stray read in a library set up for alpha chains, and its size says little. V and J are TRBV7-2 and TRBJ2-7; TRBD1 matches 8 bases. Looked up from germline, CDR1 is SGHTA and CDR2 is FQGNSA. The CDR3 contains 13 residues. V trimming: 5 bases; J trimming: 3 bases; junction bases outside the gene matches: 3. Written as DNA, the CDR3 is TGTGCCAGCAGCCCAGGACAGGGCTACGAGCAGTACTTC. Its translation: CASSPGQGYEQYF.

This clonotype was picked up many times. This beta chain appears as a stray read in a library generated for alpha chains; its size is not informative. The chain carries TRBV2 and TRBJ2-3; D is possibly TRBD1 (6 bases). The CDR3 length is 14 residues. V shed 4 bases and J shed 0 bases, with 8 bases lying between them. Per the germline V gene, CDR1 is SNHLY and CDR2 is FYNNEI. The CDR3 DNA sequence: TGTGCCAGCAGTGCAGGGGTGAGCACAGATACGCAGTATTTT. Protein: CASSAGVSTDTQYF.

As for this clonotype: This beta chain came through as a stray read in a library set up for alpha chains, and its size says little. This chain uses TRBV25-1 with TRBJ1-4, with a tentative D call TRBD1 (6 bases). The CDR3 is 15 amino acids. Germline CDR1 MGHDK, CDR2 SYGVNS. V was shortened by 3 bases and J by 8 bases, with 16 bases between the two germline ends. The CDR3 sequence is CASSDGRAGVEKLFF. The DNA of the CDR3 is TGTGCCAGCAGTGATGGTAGGGCAGGGGTGGAAAAACTGTTTTTT.

Remarks on this clonotype: This beta chain is an unintended read in a library built for alpha chains; its size means little. The chain couples TRBV29-1 to TRBJ1-2, with no clear D. V gave up 5 bases and J gave up 4 bases, with 8 bases separating them. The CDR3 sequence is 11 residues long. From germline, CDR1 is SQVTM and CDR2 ANQGSEA. The CDR3 sequence is CSVPRPYGYTF. In nucleotides, the CDR3 is TGCAGCGTTCCCAGACCCTATGGCTACACCTTC. Together with reference TRBV29-1 and TRBJ1-2, the CDR3 gives the full variable domain: SAVISQKPSRDICQRGTSLTIQCQVDSQVTMMFWYRQQPGQSLTLIATANQGSEATYESGFVIDKFPISRPNLTFSTLTVSNMSPEDSSIYLCSVPRPYGYTFGSGTRLTVV.

By share of the sample, this clonotype is medium-sized (0.01 to 0.1%). As an off-target read in a library built for alpha chains, this beta chain has a frequency of little significance. This rearrangement joins TRBV7-3 to TRBJ2-1; the match to TRBD2 covers 9 bases. There are 15 residues in the CDR3. V dropped 4 bases and J dropped 7; count of bases not matched to a gene: 8. CDR1 and CDR2 (germline): SGHTA, FQGTGA. CDR3 DNA: TGTGCCAGCAGCTCAAGCGGACTAGCGTCGAATGAGCAGTTCTTC. Translating it yields CASSSSGLASNEQFF.

This clonotype was found many times. This beta chain is an unintended read in a library built for alpha chains; its size means little. The chain recombines TRBV10-3 with TRBJ1-4; tentatively, D is TRBD1 (5 bases). Trimming removed 6 bases at V and 5 bases at J, with 13 bases between. The germline V gene has CDR1 ENHRY and CDR2 SYGVKD. CDR3 length equals 14 residues. CDR3 residues: CAISPGLSNEKLFF. Here the CDR3 DNA reads TGTGCCATCAGCCCGGGACTGAGCAATGAAAAACTGTTTTTT.

This clonotype has a count of ten or more. As an off-target read in a library built for alpha chains, this beta chain has a frequency of little significance. The V and J genes are TRBV10-3 and TRBJ1-5; D possibly corresponds to TRBD1 (5 bases). CDR3 length: 14 residues. V shed 4 bases and J shed 2 bases, with 9 bases lying between them. The V gene's germline CDR1 is ENHRY and CDR2 SYGVKD. This CDR3 reads CAISARGGNQPQHF. The CDR3 nucleotides are TGTGCCATCAGTGCAAGGGGTGGCAATCAGCCCCAGCATTTT.

By sample share, this clonotype is medium-sized. Within a library made for alpha chains, this beta chain is off target, and its count is uninformative. The chain carries TRBV27 and TRBJ1-1, with a tentative D call TRBD1 (5 bases). Germline CDR1 reads MNHEY; CDR2 reads SMNVEV (reference sequence). V shed 6 bases and J shed 4 bases, with 15 bases lying between them. The CDR3 length is 14 residues. In DNA form, the CDR3 reads TGTGCCAGCAGCCCCGGGACGAGTGGCACTGAAGCTTTCTTT. It yields the protein CASSPGTSGTEAFF.

By share, this clonotype ranks as medium-sized. As an off-target read in a library built for alpha chains, this beta chain has a frequency of little significance. The V and J genes are TRBV9 and TRBJ2-3; D may correspond to TRBD1 or TRBD2 (6 bases each). Trimming took off 4 bases at V and 2 bases at J, with 17 bases between the two ends. Germline CDR1 SGDLS, CDR2 YYNGEE. The CDR3 length is 16 residues. The CDR3 nucleotides read TGTGCCAGCAGCCCCCGGGGGCCCCCCCACACAGATACGCAGTATTTT. The encoded protein is CASSPRGPPHTDTQYF.

This clonotype appeared many times. The library was designed around alpha chains, so this beta chain is a stray read whose abundance carries little weight. This chain links TRBV9 with TRBJ2-6, with 7 bases that match TRBD2. V shed 1 base, J shed 0 bases, and the junction held 13 bases outside the gene matches. In germline, CDR1 is SGDLS, CDR2 YYNGEE. The CDR3 loop spans 20 amino acids. The DNA of the CDR3 is TGTGCCAGCAGCGTAAACCCAACACTAGCGCCCAGCTCTGGGGCCAACGTCCTGACTTTC. Translation gives CASSVNPTLAPSSGANVLTF.

This clonotype occurred many times. Because the library targeted alpha chains, this beta chain is an off-target read whose size means little. V and J are TRBV7-9 and TRBJ2-2, with unresolved D. Germline V gene data show CDR1 as SEHNR and CDR2 as FQNEAQ (reference sequence). Deletions cut 2 bases from V and 0 bases from J, with 4 bases between. The CDR3 contains 14 residues. CDR3 protein: CASSLNPNTGELFF. CDR3 bases: TGTGCCAGCAGCTTAAACCCGAACACCGGGGAGCTGTTTTTT.

This clonotype is large (0.1 to 1%) within its sample. This beta chain is a stray read from a library made for alpha chains; its abundance is not meaningful. The chain employs TRBV7-9 and TRBJ1-2; D is possibly TRBD1 (6 bases). V dropped 4 bases and J dropped 1 base, with 13 bases sitting between them. The germline V gene encodes CDR1 SEHNR and CDR2 FQNEAQ (reference sequence). The CDR3 runs 15 residues. CDR3: CASSSTRQDNYGYTF. The CDR3 region has the DNA TGTGCCAGCAGCTCGACCCGACAGGATAACTATGGCTACACCTTC.

This clonotype has a count of ten or more. With the library built for alpha chains, this beta chain is off target and its frequency is not meaningful. The J gene is TRBJ2-7, the V gene TRBV6-2 or TRBV6-3; D perhaps matches TRBD2 (5 bases). Germline values: CDR1 MNHEY, CDR2 SVGEGT. The V gene lost 2 bases and the J gene lost 2 bases, with 16 bases spanning the gap. The CDR3 sequence is 16 residues long. The CDR3 region is CASSYESGGSTYEQYF. CDR3 sequence (DNA): TGTGCCAGCAGTTACGAGTCAGGTGGGAGTACCTACGAGCAGTACTTC.

The table lists this clonotype with many counts. This beta chain is off target for a library built for alpha chains, so its abundance means little. The chain employs TRBV20-1 and TRBJ2-1; possibly TRBD2 for D (6 bases). CDR1 and CDR2 (germline): DFQATT, SNEGSKA (reference sequence). Trimming pared 0 bases from V and 15 bases from J, leaving 21 bases between. The CDR3 length is 14 residues. This chain's CDR3 is CSARDLGLAPVWFF. The CDR3 DNA is TGCAGTGCTAGAGATCTCGGTCTAGCGCCCGTCTGGTTCTTC.

This clonotype came up many times. Within a library made for alpha chains, this beta chain is off target, and its count is uninformative. The chain joins TRBV19 to TRBJ1-2; D is unresolved. The CDR3 totals 19 residues. V was trimmed by 2 bases and J by 0 bases, leaving 22 bases between them. Germline loops: CDR1 LNHDA, CDR2 SQIVND (reference sequence). CDR3 nucleotides: TGTGCCAGTAGTATATCGTCTGAGAACCCCGAATTGGCTAACTATGGCTACACCTTC. This encodes CASSISSENPELANYGYTF.

This clonotype was seen ten or more times. This beta chain came through as a stray read in a library set up for alpha chains, and its size says little. The chain recombines TRBV14 with TRBJ2-7; D is ambiguous. The V and J ends lost 0 bases and 4 bases respectively, with 16 bases between them. The CDR3 has 16 residues. Germline assignment: CDR1 SGHDN and CDR2 FVKESK. DNA of the CDR3: TGTGCCAGCAGCCAAGAAGGATACCAACACCGATACGAGCAGTACTTC. This gives the protein CASSQEGYQHRYEQYF.

This clonotype appeared many times. Because this beta chain is a stray read in a library intended to capture alpha chains, its abundance should not be given much weight. The chain links TRBV7-9 to TRBJ2-5; the match to TRBD1 covers 11 bases. Per germline, CDR1 SEHNR and CDR2 FQNEAQ (reference sequence). CDR3 length equals 17 residues. The J segment lost 2 bases and the V segment lost 1 base, leaving 6 bases of the junction unmatched. DNA for the CDR3: TGTGCCAGCAGCTTAGGGACAGGGGGCGCTTGGCAAGAGACCCAGTACTTC. Translated, it gives CASSLGTGGAWQETQYF.

The sample holds many counts of this clonotype. As an off-target read in a library built for alpha chains, this beta chain has a frequency of little significance. J is TRBJ2-7 and V is TRBV7-2; 8 nucleotides align to TRBD1. CDR1 is SGHTA, CDR2 FQGNSA, per germline. This CDR3 contains 15 residues. The trim removed 4 bases at V and 3 bases at J, leaving 8 bases unmatched. CDR3 loop: CASSSQGAFFYEQYF. The CDR3 bases are TGTGCCAGCAGCTCCCAGGGGGCGTTTTTCTACGAGCAGTACTTC.

With respect to this clonotype: At one boundary the junction diverges from the germline segment, which might be a read error. As an off-target read in a library built for alpha chains, this beta chain has a frequency of little significance. The chain employs TRBV6-6 and TRBJ1-1; possibly TRBD1 for D (6 bases). This CDR3 region has 13 residues. Germline CDR1 reads MNHNY; CDR2 reads SVGAGI (reference sequence). The CDR3 here is CASRRDKTTEAFF. CDR3 DNA: TGTGCGAGCAGGAGGGACAAGACCACTGAAGCTTTCTTT.